These 32 T cell receptor beta chains originate from one sample sequenced in a study of shared clonotypes between healthy human individuals. Here immunoSEQ multiplex PCR was the method, and the copy in TCRdb shows in-frame clones only, minus some. The sample carries about 2.1 million clones, 93% recorded once. Terminally differentiated effector memory CD45RA+ cells were excluded by CCR7 positive selection of CD45RO-negative cells. The sequenced material came from naive CD8+ T cells from PBMCs. These receptor sequences come from a man between 18 and 35 years old in good health. Some clones in this sample may be carry-over from other donors' samples.

This sequence joins TRBV28 and TRBJ2-1, with 11 bases matching TRBD2. Germline CDR1 MDHEN, CDR2 SYDVKM. V shed 2 bases and J 4 bases; nucleotides not matched to a gene: 7. CDR3 length equals 17 residues. The CDR3 bases are TGTGCCAGCAGTTTAATCCTAGCGGGAGGCACTTACAATGAGCAGTTCTTC. Translated, it gives CASSLILAGGTYNEQFF.

The chain recombines TRBV27 with TRBJ2-1; 8 bases map to TRBD2. Per germline, CDR1 MNHEY and CDR2 SMNVEV (reference sequence). Trimming took 5 bases from V and 9 from J; bases not matched to a gene: 15. CDR3 length equals 16 residues. CDR3 amino acids: CASSTIGLASGLEQFF. CDR3 sequence (DNA): TGTGCCAGCAGTACAATCGGACTAGCCTCGGGTCTTGAGCAGTTCTTC.

This clone was detected once. The CDR3 here is CASKEPYQGEQYF. In DNA form, the CDR3 reads TGTGCCAGCAAGGAGCCCTACCAAGGGGAGCAGTACTTC. V and J are TRBV27 and TRBJ2-7; D remains ambiguous. The germline CDR1 and CDR2 sequences are MNHEY and SMNVEV (reference sequence). V lost 7 bases and J lost 7, with 17 bases in between. CDR3 size: 13 residues.

This rearrangement joins TRBV7-9 to TRBJ2-7, with 10 bases identical to TRBD1. The CDR3 is made up of 14 amino acids. The junction had 6 bases not matched to a gene; V was cut back by 5 bases and J by 5 bases. Germline CDR1 and CDR2: SEHNR and FQNEAQ (reference sequence). CDR3 protein: CASSPRTGGNEQYF. The CDR3 region has the DNA TGTGCCAGCAGCCCCCGGACAGGGGGAAACGAGCAGTACTTC. The whole variable domain, remainder taken from reference TRBV7-9 and TRBJ2-7, is DTGVSQNPRHKITKRGQNVTFRCDPISEHNRLYWYRQTLGQGPEFLTYFQNEAQLEKSRLLSDRFSAERPKGSFSTLEIQRTEQGDSAMYLCASSPRTGGNEQYFGPGTRLTVT.

The chain joins TRBV27 to TRBJ2-7; TRBD1 aligns across 7 bases. The V and J ends lost 6 bases and 6 bases, in that order; junction bases with no gene match: 14. The CDR3 has 15 amino acids. Germline loops: CDR1 MNHEY, CDR2 SMNVEV (reference sequence). The CDR3: CASSPTRQGEREQYF. Here the CDR3 DNA reads TGTGCCAGCAGCCCCACGCGGCAGGGGGAGCGCGAGCAGTACTTC.

The table lists this clone with a few counts. V is TRBV29-1 and J is TRBJ1-1; 7 bases are shared with TRBD1. CDR1 and CDR2 from the germline V gene are SQVTM and ANQGSEA. V gave up 7 bases and J gave up 7 bases; unmatched junction bases: 6. CDR3 length equals 11 residues. The DNA for the CDR3 is TGCAGCGGAGACAGGGTCGGTGAAGCTTTCTTT. Its protein product is CSGDRVGEAFF.

The rearrangement links TRBV28 to TRBJ1-2; 8 positions agree with TRBD1. Germline CDR1 and CDR2: MDHEN and SYDVKM. The CDR3 totals 14 residues. With V trimmed by 5 bases and J by 2 bases, 4 bases remained unmatched. CDR3 in amino acids: CASSLDRGNYGYTF. The CDR3 nucleotides are TGTGCCAGCAGTCTAGACAGGGGCAACTATGGCTACACCTTC.

This chain connects TRBV25-1 to TRBJ2-4; 9 bases fit TRBD2. From germline, CDR1 is MGHDK and CDR2 SYGVNS. This CDR3 is built from 14 residues. V was clipped by 3 bases and J by 6 bases; unmatched bases: 3. CDR3 sequence reads: CASSEGLALNIQYF. The CDR3 DNA is TGTGCCAGCAGTGAGGGACTAGCCTTAAACATTCAGTACTTC.

Regarding this clone: Other DNA sequences within the sample encode an identical CDR3. The chain uses TRBV9 and TRBJ2-1; no clear D gene. CDR3 length equals 15 residues. Trimming left V 0 bases short and J 0 bases short, with 7 bases between. From germline, CDR1 is SGDLS and CDR2 YYNGEE. The CDR3 coding sequence is TGTGCCAGCAGCGTAGAATCTAACTCCTACAATGAGCAGTTCTTC. Its translation: CASSVESNSYNEQFF.

Notes on this clone: Distinct nucleotide sequences in the sample also encode this CDR3. The J gene is TRBJ1-5, the V gene TRBV27; 8 nucleotides agree with TRBD1. Germline V lookup: CDR1 MNHEY, CDR2 SMNVEV (reference sequence). This CDR3 region has 14 residues. J gave up 5 bases and V 5 bases, and 5 bases lay outside the gene matches. The CDR3 DNA follows: TGTGCCAGCAGTCCACGGACAGGGCATCAGCCCCAGCATTTT. It encodes CASSPRTGHQPQHF.

The rearrangement joins TRBV19 to TRBJ1-5; no definite D call. The CDR3 extends over 14 amino acids. V dropped 3 bases and J dropped 0 bases, with 6 bases sitting between them. CDR1 is LNHDA and CDR2 is SQIVND in the germline V gene (reference sequence). CDR3 sequence: CASSMFDSNQPQHF. The CDR3 DNA follows: TGTGCCAGTAGTATGTTCGATAGCAATCAGCCCCAGCATTTT.

The chain has TRBV6-5 and TRBJ2-1; D may be TRBD1 (5 bases). The CDR3 loop spans 16 amino acids. The ends were cut back, 2 bases at V and 0 bases at J, with 11 bases in the middle. Germline V gene data show CDR1 as MNHEY and CDR2 as SVGAGI. CDR3 residues: CASSYKGFSSYNEQFF. Written as DNA, the CDR3 is TGTGCCAGCAGTTACAAGGGGTTTAGCTCCTACAATGAGCAGTTCTTC.

The rearrangement uses TRBV4-1 and TRBJ1-1, with a possible D match to TRBD1 (6 bases). Trimming cost V 3 bases and J 2 bases, with 13 bases left between them. CDR3 length equals 15 residues. Germline values: CDR1 MGHRA, CDR2 YSYEKL. The CDR3 DNA reads TGCGCCAGCAGCCATATACAGGGAGATAACACTGAAGCTTTCTTT. Translated: CASSHIQGDNTEAFF.

This rearrangement joins TRBV6-5 to TRBJ1-1; D is unclear. Germline-derived CDR1 and CDR2 are MNHEY and SVGAGI. The CDR3 loop spans 13 amino acids. The V end lost 6 bases, the J end lost 3 bases, and 11 bases lay between the germline ends. CDR3 loop: CASSGPADTEAFF. In DNA, the CDR3 is TGTGCCAGCAGCGGCCCGGCGGACACTGAAGCTTTCTTT.

This chain uses TRBV9 with TRBJ2-7; tentative D call: TRBD2 (6 bases). CDR1 and CDR2 (germline): SGDLS, YYNGEE. Trimming shortened V by 3 bases and J by 6 bases, and 19 bases separated the two germline ends. The CDR3 length is 15 residues. The CDR3 loop is CASSAFITGVSEQYF. The CDR3 coding sequence is TGTGCCAGCAGCGCTTTTATAACGGGAGTCTCCGAGCAGTACTTC.

CDR3 sequence reads: CASSLKISGQGIHEELFF. As DNA, the CDR3 is TGTGCCAGCAGCTTAAAGATTTCGGGACAGGGTATTCATGAGGAGCTGTTTTTT. The chain recombines TRBV7-6 with TRBJ2-2; 9 bases are shared with TRBD1. V lost 2 bases to trimming and J lost 10 bases; unmatched junction nucleotides: 17. From germline, CDR1 is SGHVS and CDR2 FNYEAQ. The CDR3 sequence is 18 residues long.

V and J are TRBV7-8 and TRBJ1-1; D might be TRBD1 (5 bases). CDR1 is SGHVS, CDR2 FQNEAQ, per germline. The CDR3 is made up of 12 amino acids. Trimming removed 5 bases at V and 8 bases at J, with 12 bases between. CDR3 sequence (DNA): TGTGCCAGCAGCGAGGGACGGCTAGAAGCTTTCTTT. This encodes CASSEGRLEAFF.

This clone was seen a single time. The genes are TRBV27 and TRBJ1-2; D may be TRBD1 (5 bases). The CDR3 consists of 16 residues. Germline-derived CDR1 and CDR2 are MNHEY and SMNVEV (reference sequence). The V end was cut by 5 bases, the J end by 4 bases, with 20 bases between. CDR3 sequence (DNA): TGTGCCAGCAGTCCCTCCTCGCTGGGGGGGGTCTATGGCTACACCTTC. Translation gives CASSPSSLGGVYGYTF.

Of note for this clone: Other DNA sequences from this sample encode an identical CDR3 as well. The chain links TRBV9 to TRBJ2-7, with 10 bases identical to TRBD1. The CDR3 has 12 residues. V lost 7 bases to trimming and J lost 4 bases; unmatched junction nucleotides: 2. Germline CDR1 and CDR2: SGDLS and YYNGEE. CDR3 sequence: CASGQGGYEQYF. The CDR3, as DNA: TGTGCCAGCGGACAGGGGGGGTACGAGCAGTACTTC.

The chain is built from TRBV27 and TRBJ1-1; TRBD1 matches at 7 bases. The CDR3 spans 13 residues. Unmatched junction bases numbered 7, after V lost 5 bases and J lost 7 bases. Germline lookup yields CDR1 MNHEY and CDR2 SMNVEV (reference sequence). CDR3 protein: CASSIRTGFEAFF. Here the CDR3 DNA reads TGTGCCAGCAGTATTCGGACAGGATTTGAAGCTTTCTTT.

The chain is built from TRBV10-1 and TRBJ2-7, with D unclear. The V end lost 4 bases, the J end lost 2 bases, and 9 bases lay between the germline ends. Germline V gene lookup returns CDR1 WNHNN and CDR2 SYGVQD (reference sequence). This CDR3 is built from 13 residues. DNA for the CDR3: TGCGCCAGCAGTGCCGGTAGTGCCTACGAGCAGTACTTC. As protein: CASSAGSAYEQYF.

This chain connects TRBV27 to TRBJ1-5; 9 bases map to TRBD1. V was clipped by 5 bases and J by 7 bases; unmatched bases: 6. The CDR3 extends over 14 amino acids. Germline CDR1 MNHEY, CDR2 SMNVEV (reference sequence). The CDR3 DNA is TGTGCCAGCAGTGCCCTGGACAGGGGACAGCCCCAGCATTTT. Its protein is CASSALDRGQPQHF.

This clone was detected only once. The chain recombines TRBV11-2 with TRBJ2-1, with TRBD2 as a possible D gene (6 bases). Germline CDR1 and CDR2: SGHAT and FQNNGV. This CDR3 region has 13 residues. Trimming cost V 5 bases and J 9 bases, with 14 bases left between them. Written as DNA, the CDR3 is TGTGCCAGCAGCACCCGACTAGTCCCTGAGCAGTTCTTC. Amino acid sequence: CASSTRLVPEQFF. Together with reference TRBV11-2 and TRBJ2-1, the CDR3 gives the full variable domain: EAGVAQSPRYKIIEKRQSVAFWCNPISGHATLYWYQQILGQGPKLLIQFQNNGVVDDSQLPKDRFSAERLKGVDSTLKIQPAKLEDSAVYLCASSTRLVPEQFFGPGTRLTVL.

The chain is built from TRBV4-1 and TRBJ2-3, with 10 bases identical to TRBD2. This CDR3 is 16 amino acids long. With V trimmed by 1 base and J by 3 bases, 4 bases remained unmatched. Germline V CDR1 and CDR2: MGHRA, YSYEKL. CDR3 residues: CASSQGSSGRTDTQYF. For the CDR3, the DNA is TGCGCCAGCAGCCAAGGATCTAGCGGGAGAACAGATACGCAGTATTTT.

This clone has only one observation. The rearrangement links TRBV7-3 to TRBJ2-2; D gene unclear. There are 14 residues in the CDR3. V was cut by 4 bases and J by 5 bases, with 11 bases left in between. Germline V gives CDR1 SGHTA, CDR2 FQGTGA. The CDR3 here is CASSSLEATGELFF. DNA of the CDR3: TGTGCCAGCAGCTCCCTCGAGGCTACCGGGGAGCTGTTTTTT.

This chain joins TRBV15 and TRBJ1-1; D unresolved. Germline V lookup: CDR1 LNHNV, CDR2 YYDKDF (reference sequence). This CDR3 is 14 amino acids long. The V end lost 0 bases, the J end lost 7 bases, and 12 bases lay between the germline ends. Written as DNA, the CDR3 is TGTGCCACCAGCAGAGAAAGAAAATTACTTGAAGCTTTCTTT. Its protein product is CATSRERKLLEAFF.

This chain connects TRBV4-1 to TRBJ2-2, with 14 bases identical to TRBD2. Germline V gene lookup returns CDR1 MGHRA and CDR2 YSYEKL. Losses at the gene ends were 0 bases for V and 6 bases for J; bases not matched to a gene: 9. The CDR3 runs to 19 residues. The CDR3 is CASSQDTGTSGRGAGELFF. The CDR3, as DNA: TGCGCCAGCAGCCAAGATACCGGGACTAGCGGGAGAGGGGCCGGGGAGCTGTTTTTT.

V usage is TRBV9 and J usage is TRBJ2-1; maybe TRBD2 (5 bases). Looked up from germline, CDR1 is SGDLS and CDR2 is YYNGEE. The CDR3 extends over 12 amino acids. Trimming pared 7 bases from V and 4 bases from J, leaving 9 bases between. This chain's CDR3 is CASSRGYNEQFF. The CDR3 DNA sequence: TGTGCCAGCTCCAGAGGGTACAATGAGCAGTTCTTC. The full variable domain, rest sourced from reference TRBV9 and TRBJ2-1, is DSGVTQTPKHLITATGQRVTLRCSPRSGDLSVYWYQQSLDQGLQFLIQYYNGEERAKGNILERFSAQQFPDLHSELNLSSLELGDSALYFCASSRGYNEQFFGPGTRLTVL.

Written as DNA, the CDR3 is TGCGCCAGCAGCCAAGAAGAAAAGGGAATGAACACTGAAGCTTTCTTT. This sequence encodes CASSQEEKGMNTEAFF. The rearrangement joins TRBV4-3 to TRBJ1-1; D gene uncertain. Germline CDR1 LGHNA, CDR2 YSLEER. Trimming stripped 0 bases from V and 0 bases from J, with 11 bases between. The CDR3 is 16 residues long.

The genes are TRBV7-2 and TRBJ2-1; D may be TRBD1 or TRBD2 (5 bases each). CDR3 length: 13 amino acids. Germline values: CDR1 SGHTA, CDR2 FQGNSA. The V end was cut by 1 base, the J end by 6 bases, with 7 bases between. This CDR3 reads CASSLVGGNEQFF. The CDR3, as DNA: TGTGCCAGCAGCTTAGTTGGGGGCAATGAGCAGTTCTTC.

The gene calls are TRBV9 and TRBJ2-7; D is ambiguous. With 3 bases removed from V and 4 bases from J, the gap between germline ends came to 11 bases. CDR3 length equals 13 residues. Germline values: CDR1 SGDLS, CDR2 YYNGEE. In DNA, the CDR3 is TGTGCCAGCAGCGCCAGATCCGATTACGAGCAGTACTTC. Its translation: CASSARSDYEQYF. Full variable domain (outside the CDR3, taken from reference TRBV9 and TRBJ2-7): DSGVTQTPKHLITATGQRVTLRCSPRSGDLSVYWYQQSLDQGLQFLIQYYNGEERAKGNILERFSAQQFPDLHSELNLSSLELGDSALYFCASSARSDYEQYFGPGTRLTVT.

This clone showed up just once. The gene calls are TRBV28 and TRBJ2-3; D may match TRBD1 or TRBD2 (7 bases each). Germline CDR1 is MDHEN and CDR2 is SYDVKM. The CDR3 contains 15 residues. V gave up 10 bases and J gave up 4 bases, with 21 bases separating them. This CDR3 reads CATLWTRGRPDTQYF. The CDR3, as DNA: TGTGCCACCCTCTGGACTAGGGGGCGCCCAGATACGCAGTATTTT.